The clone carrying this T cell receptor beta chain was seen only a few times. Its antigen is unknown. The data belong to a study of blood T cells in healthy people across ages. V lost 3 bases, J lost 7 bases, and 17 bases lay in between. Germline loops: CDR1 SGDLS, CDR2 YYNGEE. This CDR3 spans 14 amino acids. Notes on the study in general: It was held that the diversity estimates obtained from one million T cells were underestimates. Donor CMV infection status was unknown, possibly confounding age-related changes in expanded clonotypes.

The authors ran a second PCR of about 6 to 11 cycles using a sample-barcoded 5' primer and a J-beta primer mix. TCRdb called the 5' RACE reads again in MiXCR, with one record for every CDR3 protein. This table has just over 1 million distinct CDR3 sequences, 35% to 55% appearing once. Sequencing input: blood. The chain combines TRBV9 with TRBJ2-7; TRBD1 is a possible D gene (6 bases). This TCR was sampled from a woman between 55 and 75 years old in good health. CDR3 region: CASSASLRGGEQYF. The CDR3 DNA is TGTGCCAGCAGCGCGTCCCTCCGAGGGGGTGAGCAGTACTTC.